The 11 T cell receptor beta chains listed next were all sequenced from one sample in a study of CD8+ T cells in alopecia areata. Sample treatment: oral pan-JAK inhibitor, 5-10 mg twice daily. Following RNA extraction, reverse transcription yielded cDNA that acted as the sequencing template. Clones were read by immunoSEQ multiplex PCR, and TCRdb kept only the in-frame ones, dropping some. The repertoire includes 200,000 to 250,000 clones, around two fifths of them detected once, and almost 0.5% sits in the top ten. The sequences come from CD4+ T cells sorted from blood, collected at approximately week 31, from a patient treated with tofacitinib. The receptors derive from a human donor with alopecia areata.

This clone was recorded a few times. The chain is built from TRBV27 and TRBJ1-2; unclear D gene. The V end lost 2 bases, the J end lost 3 bases, and 10 bases lay between the germline ends. This CDR3 comprises 14 residues. Germline CDR1 is MNHEY and CDR2 is SMNVEV (reference sequence). In DNA, the CDR3 is TGTGCCAGCAGTTTAAACAGAGAGTACTATGGCTACACCTTC. This sequence encodes CASSLNREYYGYTF.

V and J are TRBV29-1 and TRBJ2-1; 9 positions agree with TRBD2. V lost 6 bases, J lost 10 bases, and 13 bases stayed unmatched. Germline loops: CDR1 SQVTM, CDR2 ANQGSEA. This CDR3 is built from 14 residues. The chain's CDR3 is CSVELAGRATEQFF. The CDR3 DNA reads as TGCAGCGTGGAGCTAGCGGGGAGAGCAACCGAGCAGTTCTTC.

The CDR3 bases are TGCGCCAGCAGCCTTCGCCGCGACGGGACGCCCTACGAGCAGTACTTC. Translating gives CASSLRRDGTPYEQYF. The gene calls are TRBV4-1 and TRBJ2-7; TRBD1 or TRBD2 may be the D gene (5 bases each). In germline, CDR1 is MGHRA, CDR2 YSYEKL. The CDR3 contains 16 residues. The ends were cut back, 4 bases at V and 2 bases at J, with 18 bases in the middle.

The chain carries TRBV28 and TRBJ2-5; TRBD2 agrees at 11 bases. The trim removed 3 bases at V and 5 bases at J, leaving 14 bases unmatched. Germline loops: CDR1 MDHEN, CDR2 SYDVKM. CDR3 length: 18 amino acids. The CDR3 bases are TGTGCCAGCAGTTTTCGGGCTAGCGGGAGGAGAGCAGGGGAGACCCAGTACTTC. Encoded protein: CASSFRASGRRAGETQYF.

The chain carries TRBV25-1 and TRBJ2-7; 11 bases match TRBD1. V lost 3 bases to trimming and J lost 3 bases; unmatched junction nucleotides: 7. Germline V lookup: CDR1 MGHDK, CDR2 SYGVNS. The CDR3 covers 16 residues. The DNA of the CDR3 is TGTGCCAGCAGTGATCCCCGGACAGGGGGCAGCTACGAGCAGTACTTC. Translation gives CASSDPRTGGSYEQYF.

The J gene is TRBJ2-7, the V gene TRBV19; D is tentatively TRBD1 or TRBD2 (5 bases each). This CDR3 comprises 15 residues. Germline V gene lookup returns CDR1 LNHDA and CDR2 SQIVND (reference sequence). The V and J ends lost 3 bases and 5 bases respectively, with 17 bases between them. The CDR3 DNA reads as TGTGCCAGTAGTATCGTCTCAGGGAGAGGCGACGAGCAGTACTTC. Protein product: CASSIVSGRGDEQYF.

Regarding this clone: The identical CDR3 is also encoded by other nucleotide sequences in the sample. The genes are TRBV6-5 and TRBJ2-7; tentatively, D is TRBD2 (6 bases). This CDR3 is 15 amino acids long. CDR1 and CDR2 (germline): MNHEY, SVGAGI. Trimming removed 4 bases at V and 1 base at J, with 14 bases between. CDR3 region: CASSSGTGGSYEQYF. CDR3 nucleotides: TGTGCCAGCAGTTCGGGGACTGGGGGATCCTACGAGCAGTACTTC.

In nucleotides, the CDR3 is TGTGCCAGCAGGCGGGGCGGCTCCTACAATGAGCAGTTCTTC. Protein sequence: CASRRGGSYNEQFF. The V gene is TRBV5-6, the J gene TRBJ2-1; tentative D call: TRBD2 (6 bases). The ends were cut back, 5 bases at V and 0 bases at J, with 9 bases in the middle. The CDR3 has 14 amino acids. Looked up from germline, CDR1 is SGHDT and CDR2 is YYEEEE.

The chain combines TRBV6-1 with TRBJ1-2; TRBD1 might be the D (5 bases). Germline V gene lookup returns CDR1 MNHNS and CDR2 SASEGT. V lost 7 bases and J lost 4, with 13 bases in between. This CDR3 is 13 amino acids long. This CDR3 is CASTPQASYGYTF. The DNA of the CDR3 is TGTGCCAGCACTCCACAGGCTTCCTATGGCTACACCTTC.

The chain recombines TRBV15 with TRBJ2-7; 9 bases map to TRBD1. The CDR3 is made up of 17 amino acids. CDR1 is LNHNV, CDR2 YYDKDF, per germline (reference sequence). The ends lost 5 bases at V and 3 bases at J; junction bases unmatched: 14. The CDR3 is CATSQSRTGAGNYEQYF. CDR3 sequence (DNA): TGTGCCACCAGCCAAAGCCGGACAGGGGCCGGTAACTACGAGCAGTACTTC. Using reference TRBV15 and TRBJ2-7 for the parts outside the CDR3, the full variable domain is DAMVIQNPRYQVTQFGKPVTLSCSQTLNHNVMYWYQQKSSQAPKLLFHYYDKDFNNEADTPDNFQSRRPNTSFCFLDIRSPGLGDTAMYLCATSQSRTGAGNYEQYFGPGTRLTVT.

This clone was found a few times. The chain couples TRBV6-5 to TRBJ1-5; possibly TRBD1 for D (5 bases). This CDR3 spans 16 amino acids. Looked up from germline, CDR1 is MNHEY and CDR2 is SVGAGI. V lost 0 bases and J 4 bases, leaving 13 bases between the germline ends. The CDR3 coding sequence is TGTGCCAGCAGTTACTCTGGGCAGGGAAGTAATCAGCCCCAGCATTTT. It translates to CASSYSGQGSNQPQHF.